This T cell receptor (beta chain) came from a study of cytomegalovirus exposure and HLA in healthy donors. Background on the study: In terms of ancestry, the Caucasian-associated cluster contained around four fifths of the roughly 400 genotyped donors. Findings and limits, study-wide: What TCR beta sequences reportedly achieved was accurate prediction of HLA-A and HLA-B alleles in most subjects. Reports described diagnosis of cytomegalovirus status by the classifier as highly specific and sensitive.

The PCR ran on 60 Vbeta and 13 Jbeta primers. The table came from immunoSEQ multiplex PCR; TCRdb's copy has only in-frame clones and leaves some out. The profile shows 160,000 or so clones, over 70% of them singletons. On this clone: No antigen is known for it.

The receptor's source is a woman between 40 and 50 years old in good health and CMV-seropositive. The material sequenced was PBMCs.

CDR3 DNA sequence: TGTGCCAGCACCCCCCAGCGGGACAGGGGCCACGAGCAGTACTTC. Translation gives CASTPQRDRGHEQYF. The rearrangement links TRBV28 to TRBJ2-7, with 10 bases that match TRBD1. V was clipped by 7 bases and J by 5 bases; unmatched bases: 11. In germline, CDR1 is MDHEN, CDR2 SYDVKM. The CDR3 runs 15 residues.